These T cell receptor beta chains were read from a single sample in a study of shared clonotypes between healthy human individuals. Only in-frame clones appear in the TCRdb table, and some are missing; sequencing was by immunoSEQ multiplex PCR. The sample holds roughly 650,000 clones, 97% seen once. Sequenced input: naive CD4+ T cells sorted from blood. These receptors were obtained from a woman aged 25 to 39 in good health. The CDR3 runs from the conserved cysteine through the conserved F or W. Each record gives: V gene, CDR3 length, D gene, J gene, clone size, CDR3 protein, CDR3 DNA. The D gene is left open where the match is weak. Some rows mark clone size as missing; the rest say once, few, many or name a class of expanded clone.

TRBV18	15	-	TRBJ1-1	-	CASSDQSGVNTEAFF	TGTGCCAGCTCAGACCAATCCGGGGTGAACACTGAAGCTTTCTTT
TRBV27	15	-	TRBJ1-6	-	CASSFRAGRNSPLHF	TGTGCCAGCAGTTTCCGGGCAGGGCGCAATTCACCCCTCCACTTT
TRBV5-8	13	-	TRBJ2-7	once	CASSQGRSYEQYF	TGTGCCAGCAGCCAAGGACGGTCCTACGAGCAGTACTTC
TRBV2	16	TRBD2	TRBJ2-2	few	CASSTISGRGTGELFF	TGTGCCAGCAGCACCATTAGCGGGAGAGGCACCGGGGAGCTGTTTTTT
TRBV2	15	TRBD2	TRBJ2-3	-	CASGMGLAGSATQYF	TGTGCCAGCGGGATGGGACTAGCGGGTTCCGCTACGCAGTATTTT
TRBV19	16	-	TRBJ1-1	-	CASSFPRTASNTEAFF	TGTGCCAGTAGTTTCCCCCGGACAGCGAGTAACACTGAAGCTTTCTTT
TRBV9	15	-	TRBJ2-3	-	CASSRDLLGTDTQYF	TGTGCCAGCAGCCGGGACCTCCTGGGGACAGATACGCAGTATTTT
TRBV5-5	15	-	TRBJ2-1	-	CASSLPPGPYNEQFF	TGTGCCAGCAGCTTACCGCCAGGGCCCTACAATGAGCAGTTCTTC
TRBV4-1	16	-	TRBJ1-1	-	CASSQLGGGMNTEAFF	TGCGCCAGCAGCCAACTTGGGGGGGGAATGAACACTGAAGCTTTCTTT
TRBV10-3	15	-	TRBJ1-5	-	CATRRRQGQFQPQHF	TGTGCCACCCGGCGGAGGCAGGGCCAGTTTCAGCCCCAGCATTTT
TRBV29-1	14	TRBD1	TRBJ2-7	-	CSVVSGQDTYEQYF	TGCAGCGTTGTCTCGGGACAGGACACCTACGAGCAGTACTTC
TRBV1	12	-	TRBJ2-1	-	CTSSHRLDEQFF	TGCACCAGCAGCCACCGGCTGGATGAGCAGTTCTTC
TRBV7-2	17	TRBD2	TRBJ2-1	-	CASSPFYKAGGQGEQFF	TGTGCCAGCAGCCCCTTTTACAAAGCGGGGGGACAAGGTGAGCAGTTCTTC
TRBV5-5	13	-	TRBJ2-3	-	CASSLSGSDTQYF	TGTGCCAGCAGCTTGTCAGGGTCAGATACGCAGTATTTT
TRBV11-2	16	TRBD2	TRBJ2-1	-	CASSFEVRLARNEQFF	TGTGCCAGCAGCTTCGAAGTTAGACTAGCGAGAAATGAGCAGTTCTTC
TRBV5-1	16	TRBD2	TRBJ2-2	-	CASSLVAGVLTGELFF	TGCGCCAGCAGCTTGGTGGCGGGAGTACTAACCGGGGAGCTGTTTTTT
TRBV7-9	17	TRBD2	TRBJ2-1	-	CASSLGMTSGRGDEQFF	TGTGCCAGCAGCTTAGGTATGACTAGCGGGAGAGGTGATGAGCAGTTCTTC
TRBV5-1	16	TRBD1	TRBJ2-1	-	CASRDLTGSSYNEQFF	TGCGCCAGCAGAGATTTGACAGGGAGCTCCTACAATGAGCAGTTCTTC
TRBV6-1	14	-	TRBJ2-1	-	CASSELGSHNEQFF	TGTGCCAGCAGTGAACTAGGTTCACACAATGAGCAGTTCTTC
TRBV5-4	13	-	TRBJ2-1	-	CASSNGAYNEQFF	TGTGCCAGCAGCAACGGTGCCTACAATGAGCAGTTCTTC
TRBV5-1	15	-	TRBJ2-1	-	CASSLDVGTYNEQFF	TGCGCCAGCAGCTTGGACGTGGGGACCTACAATGAGCAGTTCTTC
TRBV27	20	-	TRBJ2-7	once	CASSLSIPRTGQGSPYEQYF	TGTGCCAGCAGTTTATCAATCCCCCGGACGGGGCAGGGAAGTCCCTACGAGCAGTACTTC
TRBV7-2	11	-	TRBJ2-1	-	CASSYHNEQFF	TGTGCCAGCAGCTACCATAATGAGCAGTTCTTC
TRBV28	18	-	TRBJ2-4	-	CASSLWLWGREAKNIQYF	TGTGCCAGCAGTTTATGGTTGTGGGGAAGGGAAGCCAAAAACATTCAGTACTTC
TRBV28	16	TRBD2	TRBJ2-7	-	CASSRGTSGSSYEQYF	TGTGCCAGCAGCCGCGGGACTAGCGGGAGCTCCTACGAGCAGTACTTC
TRBV29-1	16	-	TRBJ1-2	-	CSVDGPIRTINYGYTF	TGCAGCGTTGACGGGCCAATCCGAACCATTAACTATGGCTACACCTTC
TRBV28	19	TRBD2	TRBJ2-7	-	CASRRPGLASSSRGYEQYF	TGTGCCAGCAGGCGACCGGGACTAGCGTCGTCGAGTAGGGGCTACGAGCAGTACTTC
TRBV28	15	TRBD2	TRBJ2-7	once	CASSFLTSGSYEQYF	TGTGCCAGCAGTTTCCTCACTAGCGGGAGCTACGAGCAGTACTTC